A selection of T cell receptor beta chains follows, all from one sample in a study of blood T cell repertoires in COVID-19. Clones were sequenced by immunoSEQ multiplex PCR, and TCRdb holds only the in-frame ones, with some missing. The sample lists about 150,000 clones, about 89% occurring once. The sample was peripheral blood. All receptors derive from a man aged 50 to 60 with acute or convalescent COVID-19. Each CDR3 is given with its conserved first and last residue. The order of the fields is V gene, D gene, clone size, J gene, CDR3 DNA, CDR3 protein. A D gene is named only where the DNA matches it firmly. Not all rows give a size; the values are once, few, many and, for expanded clones, a class.

v_call: TRBV27
d_call: TRBD1
clone_size: .
j_call: TRBJ1-6
cdr3_nt: TGTGCCAGCAGTTGGGGACAGAATCCCAGTTCACCCCTCCACTTT
cdr3_aa: CASSWGQNPSSPLHF

v_call: TRBV3-1/TRBV3-2
d_call: .
clone_size: .
j_call: TRBJ1-1
cdr3_nt: TGTGCCAGCAGCCGCGCGGGGGCCGCTGAAGCTTTCTTT
cdr3_aa: CASSRAGAAEAFF

v_call: TRBV28
d_call: .
clone_size: .
j_call: TRBJ1-1
cdr3_nt: TGTGCCAGCAGCCCCTCAGGGAACACTGAAGCTTTCTTT
cdr3_aa: CASSPSGNTEAFF

v_call: TRBV10-3
d_call: TRBD2
clone_size: once
j_call: TRBJ2-2
cdr3_nt: TGTGCCATCAGTGACGTCGGACTAGCGATGAACACCGGGGAGCTGTTTTTT
cdr3_aa: CAISDVGLAMNTGELFF

v_call: TRBV29-1
d_call: .
clone_size: once
j_call: TRBJ2-5
cdr3_nt: TGCAGCGTTGAGGTGGGGGCTGGTGAGACCCAGTACTTC
cdr3_aa: CSVEVGAGETQYF

v_call: TRBV28
d_call: TRBD1
clone_size: .
j_call: TRBJ1-6
cdr3_nt: TGTGCCAGCAGGGACAGGGTTTCGACCCTCCACTTT
cdr3_aa: CASRDRVSTLHF

v_call: TRBV19
d_call: .
clone_size: .
j_call: TRBJ1-5
cdr3_nt: TGTGCCAGTAGTTGGGCCCTAAATAGCAATCAGCCCCAGCATTTT
cdr3_aa: CASSWALNSNQPQHF

v_call: TRBV29-1
d_call: .
clone_size: .
j_call: TRBJ1-2
cdr3_nt: TGCAGCGTTGAAGTCAACGGGGGGCAAGGTGGCTACACCTTC
cdr3_aa: CSVEVNGGQGGYTF

v_call: TRBV13
d_call: TRBD2
clone_size: .
j_call: TRBJ2-1
cdr3_nt: TGTGCCAGCAGCACCTGGACTAGCGGGGCATCAACGGAGCAGTTCTTC
cdr3_aa: CASSTWTSGASTEQFF

v_call: TRBV3-1/TRBV3-2
d_call: TRBD1
clone_size: .
j_call: TRBJ2-7
cdr3_nt: TGTGCCAGCAGCCAAGTGGGACAGGGCCCCGCCCGCTTC
cdr3_aa: CASSQVGQGPARF

v_call: TRBV2
d_call: .
clone_size: once
j_call: TRBJ1-6
cdr3_nt: TGTGCCAGCTGCGGGGAAAGCTCACCCCTCCACTTT
cdr3_aa: CASCGESSPLHF

v_call: TRBV19
d_call: .
clone_size: .
j_call: TRBJ1-2
cdr3_nt: TGTGCCAGTATGGACAAAGGTACGGCTAACTATGGCTACACCTTC
cdr3_aa: CASMDKGTANYGYTF

v_call: TRBV12-3/TRBV12-4
d_call: TRBD1
clone_size: once
j_call: TRBJ1-2
cdr3_nt: TGTGCCAGCAGTGCCTCAGGGGGCTCTGGCTACACCTTC
cdr3_aa: CASSASGGSGYTF

v_call: TRBV6-6
d_call: TRBD1
clone_size: .
j_call: TRBJ2-7
cdr3_nt: TGTGCCAGCAGTTCGTCGGGACAGCACTACGAGCAGTACTTC
cdr3_aa: CASSSSGQHYEQYF

v_call: TRBV30
d_call: TRBD1
clone_size: .
j_call: TRBJ1-6
cdr3_nt: TGTGCCTGGGGCCGACAGGGTTATTCACCCCTCCACTTT
cdr3_aa: CAWGRQGYSPLHF

v_call: TRBV6-6
d_call: TRBD1
clone_size: .
j_call: TRBJ1-2
cdr3_nt: TGTGCCAGCAGGGGACAGGACGCGGGGTATGGCTACACCTTC
cdr3_aa: CASRGQDAGYGYTF

v_call: TRBV7-9
d_call: .
clone_size: .
j_call: TRBJ1-2
cdr3_nt: TGTGCCAGCAGCGCCCGAGGAGGCTGGGGCTACACCTTC
cdr3_aa: CASSARGGWGYTF

v_call: TRBV7-3
d_call: TRBD2
clone_size: .
j_call: TRBJ2-1
cdr3_nt: TGTGCCAGCAGCTTTGGTTTAGCGGGAGGAGCGGAGCAGTTCTTC
cdr3_aa: CASSFGLAGGAEQFF

v_call: TRBV12-3/TRBV12-4
d_call: TRBD1
clone_size: .
j_call: TRBJ1-1
cdr3_nt: TGTGCCAGCGGACAGGGGATGAACACTGAAGCTTTCTTT
cdr3_aa: CASGQGMNTEAFF

v_call: TRBV19
d_call: .
clone_size: .
j_call: TRBJ1-2
cdr3_nt: TGTGCCAGTAGTAGGGCAGTGGATGGCTACACCTTC
cdr3_aa: CASSRAVDGYTF

v_call: TRBV28
d_call: .
clone_size: .
j_call: TRBJ1-2
cdr3_nt: TGTGCCAGCAGATTCGATAGCGGTGGCTACACCTTC
cdr3_aa: CASRFDSGGYTF

v_call: TRBV7-2
d_call: .
clone_size: .
j_call: TRBJ1-5
cdr3_nt: TGTGCCAGCAGCTTATCCCTGGACACCAATCAGCCCCAGCATTTT
cdr3_aa: CASSLSLDTNQPQHF

v_call: TRBV9
d_call: .
clone_size: .
j_call: TRBJ2-3
cdr3_nt: TGTGCCAGCAGCGCCTACACAGATACGCAGTATTTT
cdr3_aa: CASSAYTDTQYF

v_call: TRBV7-6
d_call: .
clone_size: .
j_call: TRBJ1-1
cdr3_nt: TGTGCCAGCAGCAACAAACCGGGACGACGGGGGAGCACTGAAGCTTTCTTT
cdr3_aa: CASSNKPGRRGSTEAFF

v_call: TRBV19
d_call: TRBD1
clone_size: .
j_call: TRBJ1-5
cdr3_nt: TGTGCCAGTAGCGGCTCAAGGCAGACCGGGACAGGGATAAATCAGCCCCAGCATTTT
cdr3_aa: CASSGSRQTGTGINQPQHF

v_call: TRBV7-3
d_call: .
clone_size: .
j_call: TRBJ1-2
cdr3_nt: TGTGCCAGCAGCTTAAAGGACAGCAACTATGGCTACACCTTC
cdr3_aa: CASSLKDSNYGYTF

v_call: TRBV5-1
d_call: .
clone_size: .
j_call: TRBJ2-1
cdr3_nt: TGCGCCAGCAGCTTAGAGGAGTACAATGAGCAGTTCTTC
cdr3_aa: CASSLEEYNEQFF

v_call: TRBV2
d_call: .
clone_size: .
j_call: TRBJ1-1
cdr3_nt: TGTGCCAGCAGTGTGTTGTGGAGCACTGAAGCTTTCTTT
cdr3_aa: CASSVLWSTEAFF

v_call: TRBV7-8
d_call: .
clone_size: few
j_call: TRBJ1-6
cdr3_nt: TGTGCCAGCAGCTTAGTATGGTCAACAAATTCACCCCTCCACTTT
cdr3_aa: CASSLVWSTNSPLHF

v_call: TRBV11-3
d_call: TRBD1
clone_size: .
j_call: TRBJ2-3
cdr3_nt: TGTGCCAGCAGCCAATACAGGGGGTCAGATACGCAGTATTTT
cdr3_aa: CASSQYRGSDTQYF

v_call: TRBV7-7
d_call: TRBD2
clone_size: .
j_call: TRBJ2-5
cdr3_nt: TGTGCTAGCAGTCCCGCGGGGGGGTTTGGAGAGACCCAGTACTTC
cdr3_aa: CASSPAGGFGETQYF

v_call: TRBV27
d_call: .
clone_size: .
j_call: TRBJ1-4
cdr3_nt: TGTGCCAGCAGTTTACGCGGGGGTGAAAAACTGTTTTTT
cdr3_aa: CASSLRGGEKLFF

v_call: TRBV28
d_call: .
clone_size: .
j_call: TRBJ1-1
cdr3_nt: TGTGCCAGCAGTCTCCTAAACACTGAAGCTTTCTTT
cdr3_aa: CASSLLNTEAFF

v_call: TRBV6-1
d_call: .
clone_size: once
j_call: TRBJ1-6
cdr3_nt: TGTGCCAGCAGTGAACGTCTGGGGGGCTCCTATAATTCACCCCTCCACTTT
cdr3_aa: CASSERLGGSYNSPLHF

v_call: TRBV12-3/TRBV12-4
d_call: .
clone_size: .
j_call: TRBJ1-1
cdr3_nt: TGTGCCAGCAGTTATTATCAGACTGAAGCTTTCTTT
cdr3_aa: CASSYYQTEAFF

v_call: TRBV3-1/TRBV3-2
d_call: TRBD2
clone_size: .
j_call: TRBJ2-7
cdr3_nt: TGTGCCAGCAGCCTTTGGGGGACTAGCGGGAGCGGGGGCTACGAGCAGTACTTC
cdr3_aa: CASSLWGTSGSGGYEQYF

v_call: TRBV28
d_call: TRBD1
clone_size: .
j_call: TRBJ2-7
cdr3_nt: TGTGCCAGCATCACCCCCGGGACAGGGGGTTCCGAGCAGTACTTC
cdr3_aa: CASITPGTGGSEQYF

v_call: TRBV5-1
d_call: TRBD2
clone_size: .
j_call: TRBJ2-2
cdr3_nt: TGCGCCAGCAAAAGAAGCGGGACCGCGAACACCGGGGAGCTGTTTTTT
cdr3_aa: CASKRSGTANTGELFF

v_call: TRBV12-3/TRBV12-4
d_call: .
clone_size: .
j_call: TRBJ1-1
cdr3_nt: TGTGCCAGCAGTAGCAATTACGCTGAAGCTTTCTTT
cdr3_aa: CASSSNYAEAFF

v_call: TRBV9
d_call: TRBD1
clone_size: .
j_call: TRBJ1-2
cdr3_nt: TGTGCCAGCAGCCGCTTCGAGGGCAGGGGGCTAACGGATGGCTACACCTTC
cdr3_aa: CASSRFEGRGLTDGYTF

v_call: TRBV27
d_call: .
clone_size: .
j_call: TRBJ2-7
cdr3_nt: TGTGCCAGCAGTTTAAGCCAGGGGTACGAGCAGTACTTC
cdr3_aa: CASSLSQGYEQYF

v_call: TRBV5-4
d_call: .
clone_size: .
j_call: TRBJ2-3
cdr3_nt: TGTGCCAGCAGCTTGGATGTAGTGCTTACAGATACGCAGTATTTT
cdr3_aa: CASSLDVVLTDTQYF

v_call: TRBV2
d_call: TRBD2
clone_size: .
j_call: TRBJ2-5
cdr3_nt: TGTGCCAGCATTGTGGGGACTAGCGGGTGGAAAGAGACCCAGTACTTC
cdr3_aa: CASIVGTSGWKETQYF

v_call: TRBV20-1
d_call: .
clone_size: .
j_call: TRBJ1-1
cdr3_nt: TGCAGTGCTAGTGGGGGCAGGAGTGAAGCTTTCTTT
cdr3_aa: CSASGGRSEAFF

v_call: TRBV19
d_call: .
clone_size: .
j_call: TRBJ2-7
cdr3_nt: TGTGCCAGTAGCGAGCGGCCCTCCTACGAGCAGTACTTC
cdr3_aa: CASSERPSYEQYF

v_call: TRBV29-1
d_call: .
clone_size: .
j_call: TRBJ1-1
cdr3_nt: TGCAGCGCCGGCTCAGGGTCCACTGAAGCTTTCTTT
cdr3_aa: CSAGSGSTEAFF

v_call: TRBV9
d_call: .
clone_size: .
j_call: TRBJ2-5
cdr3_nt: TGTGCCAGCAGCGTGCACGGGGGAGGCCAAGAGACCCAGTACTTC
cdr3_aa: CASSVHGGGQETQYF

v_call: TRBV19
d_call: TRBD2
clone_size: .
j_call: TRBJ2-5
cdr3_nt: TGTGCCAGTAGTCTAGGCGGGGGGAAAGAAGAGACCCAGTACTTC
cdr3_aa: CASSLGGGKEETQYF

v_call: TRBV10-3
d_call: TRBD2
clone_size: .
j_call: TRBJ2-2
cdr3_nt: TGTGCCATCAGGGAGACTAGCGGGGTAACCGGGGAGCTGTTTTTT
cdr3_aa: CAIRETSGVTGELFF

v_call: TRBV6-5
d_call: .
clone_size: .
j_call: TRBJ1-5
cdr3_nt: TGTGCCAGCAGTTACTCGGCAGACACTAGCAATCAGCCCCAGCATTTT
cdr3_aa: CASSYSADTSNQPQHF

v_call: TRBV3-1/TRBV3-2
d_call: TRBD1
clone_size: .
j_call: TRBJ1-4
cdr3_nt: TGTGCCAGCAGCCCAACAGGGGCGAAGAATGAAAAACTGTTTTTT
cdr3_aa: CASSPTGAKNEKLFF

v_call: TRBV19
d_call: .
clone_size: .
j_call: TRBJ1-5
cdr3_nt: TGTGCCAGTAGTGCAGGGTATCAGCCCCAGCATTTT
cdr3_aa: CASSAGYQPQHF

v_call: TRBV20-1
d_call: .
clone_size: .
j_call: TRBJ1-4
cdr3_nt: TGCAGTGCACAGGAGAATGAAAAACTGTTTTTT
cdr3_aa: CSAQENEKLFF

v_call: TRBV19
d_call: TRBD1
clone_size: .
j_call: TRBJ2-6
cdr3_nt: TGTGCCAGTAGGACGGACAGGGGGCTATCTGGGGCCAACGTCCTGACTTTC
cdr3_aa: CASRTDRGLSGANVLTF

v_call: TRBV6-4
d_call: .
clone_size: .
j_call: TRBJ2-1
cdr3_nt: TGTGCCAGCAGAAAGGACACGTACAATGAGCAGTTCTTC
cdr3_aa: CASRKDTYNEQFF

v_call: TRBV24-1
d_call: TRBD2
clone_size: .
j_call: TRBJ2-3
cdr3_nt: TGTGCCACCAGTGGTGCCCCGGGGGGGGGCACAGATACGCAGTATTTT
cdr3_aa: CATSGAPGGGTDTQYF

v_call: TRBV6-1
d_call: TRBD1
clone_size: .
j_call: TRBJ2-1
cdr3_nt: TGTGCCAGCAGTGAAGGTCAGGGGGCCTACAATGAGCAGTTCTTC
cdr3_aa: CASSEGQGAYNEQFF